This passage covers 20 T cell receptor beta chains from one sample sequenced in a study of blood T cell repertoires in COVID-19. Measured with immunoSEQ multiplex PCR; TCRdb has only the in-frame clones, and not every one. The sample lists around 97,000 clones, more than 80% seen once, with 12% in the top ten. The specimen was peripheral blood. The receptors derive from a human donor in a cohort sampled during active COVID-19.

V is TRBV11-3 and J is TRBJ2-1; 11 nucleotides line up with TRBD2. Germline loops: CDR1 SGHNT, CDR2 YENEEA. V was clipped by 4 bases and J by 0 bases; unmatched bases: 8. The CDR3 has 18 amino acids. In nucleotides, the CDR3 is TGTGCCAGCAGCTCCAAGGGGACTAGCGGCATCTCCTACAATGAGCAGTTCTTC. Translating gives CASSSKGTSGISYNEQFF.

The chain combines TRBV5-6 with TRBJ1-1; TRBD1 aligns across 8 bases. The CDR3 length is 15 residues. CDR1 is SGHDT, CDR2 YYEEEE, per germline. The V gene end was trimmed by 8 bases and the J gene end by 0 bases; junction bases not matched to a gene: 9. The CDR3 here is CASQDRGRLNTEAFF. The CDR3 DNA reads TGTGCCAGTCAAGACAGGGGCCGGCTGAACACTGAAGCTTTCTTT.

The chain carries TRBV6-5 and TRBJ2-5, with D tentatively TRBD1 (5 bases). CDR3 length: 12 residues. CDR1 and CDR2 from the germline V gene are MNHEY and SVGAGI. V lost 8 bases to trimming and J lost 5 bases, with 12 bases between them. CDR3 residues: CASDGARETQYF. CDR3 in DNA: TGTGCCAGCGATGGGGCCCGGGAGACCCAGTACTTC.

V usage is TRBV2 and J usage is TRBJ2-5, with 8 bases identical to TRBD2. This CDR3 is built from 15 residues. Per the germline V gene, CDR1 is SNHLY and CDR2 is FYNNEI. The trim removed 8 bases at V and 1 base at J, leaving 9 bases unmatched. The CDR3 region is CASVGGGLPQETQYF. The CDR3 region has the DNA TGTGCCAGCGTGGGCGGGGGGCTCCCCCAAGAGACCCAGTACTTC.

This rearrangement joins TRBV6-6 to TRBJ2-5; no reliable D call. The CDR3 runs to 14 residues. CDR1 is MNHNY, CDR2 SVGAGI, per germline (reference sequence). Trimming left V 0 bases short and J 0 bases short, with 5 bases between. In nucleotides, the CDR3 is TGTGCCAGCAGTTACTCGTCCAACCAAGAGACCCAGTACTTC. Translating gives CASSYSSNQETQYF.

The rearrangement joins TRBV19 to TRBJ1-5; D perhaps matches TRBD1 (5 bases). Deletions cut 7 bases from V and 4 bases from J, with 20 bases between. Germline-derived CDR1 and CDR2 are LNHDA and SQIVND (reference sequence). CDR3 size: 16 residues. The CDR3 region has the DNA TGTGCCAGTACTTCCCGCCGGGACTGGGCGAATCAGCCCCAGCATTTT. Amino acids: CASTSRRDWANQPQHF.

A word on this clone: The sample carries other DNA sequences with the same CDR3. V gene TRBV12-3 or TRBV12-4 combines with J gene TRBJ1-1; D is unresolved. The CDR3 has 13 amino acids. The V gene lost 3 bases and the J gene lost 1 base, with 6 bases spanning the gap. CDR3 region: CASSFQENTEAFF. The CDR3 DNA follows: TGTGCCAGCAGTTTTCAGGAGAACACTGAAGCTTTCTTT.

CDR3 loop: CACRWTGELFF. In DNA form, the CDR3 reads TGTGCCTGTCGGTGGACCGGGGAGCTGTTTTTT. J is TRBJ2-2 and V is TRBV6-5; no firm D call. Trimming pared 11 bases from V and 5 bases from J, leaving 9 bases between. Germline V gene lookup returns CDR1 MNHEY and CDR2 SVGAGI. The CDR3 consists of 11 residues.

This clone turned up a few times. The chain combines TRBV3-1 (or the pseudogene TRBV3-2) with TRBJ2-1; TRBD2 matches at 12 bases. Germline assignment: CDR1 LGHDT and CDR2 YNNKEL (reference sequence). The ends lost 1 base at V and 9 bases at J; junction bases unmatched: 7. CDR3 length: 16 residues. The chain's CDR3 is CASSQGLAGAGSEQFF. The CDR3 nucleotides read TGTGCCAGCAGCCAAGGACTAGCGGGGGCCGGGTCTGAGCAGTTCTTC.

This chain joins TRBV12-3 or TRBV12-4 and TRBJ2-2; weak D call: TRBD2 (5 bases). The length of the CDR3 is 13 residues. The V gene lost 6 bases and the J gene lost 8 bases, with 13 bases spanning the gap. As DNA, the CDR3 is TGTGCCAGCAGCCTGGTTCGAGGGGGGGAGCTGTTTTTT. It is translated as CASSLVRGGELFF.

V and J are TRBV7-8 and TRBJ1-2, with 8 positions matching TRBD1. V was pared by 4 bases and J by 8 bases, with 12 bases of the junction left unmatched. The CDR3 totals 15 residues. CDR1 and CDR2 (germline): SGHVS, FQNEAQ. CDR3 loop: CASSSTGGKSRGYTF. DNA for the CDR3: TGTGCCAGCAGCTCCACAGGGGGAAAGTCCCGCGGCTACACCTTC.

The gene calls are TRBV30 and TRBJ2-5, with D possibly TRBD2 on 7 matching bases. CDR1 is GTSNPN, CDR2 SVGIG, per germline (reference sequence). This CDR3 comprises 13 residues. Trimming cost V 5 bases and J 5 bases, with 15 bases left between them. Here the CDR3 DNA reads TGTGCCTGGGTTAAACGGGGGGCCGAGACCCAGTACTTC. It specifies CAWVKRGAETQYF.

The rearrangement uses TRBV3-1 (or the pseudogene TRBV3-2) and TRBJ1-1; weak D call: TRBD1 (5 bases). With 4 bases removed from V and 6 bases from J, the gap between germline ends came to 15 bases. Germline CDR1 and CDR2: LGHDT and YNNKEL (reference sequence). This CDR3 spans 14 amino acids. The CDR3 sequence is CASSRRVTGAEAFF. DNA of the CDR3: TGTGCCAGCAGCCGCAGGGTTACCGGTGCTGAAGCTTTCTTT.

The chain joins TRBV5-1 to TRBJ1-2; 8 bases map to TRBD1. The CDR3 is 15 amino acids. Trimming cost V 4 bases and J 5 bases; bases outside gene matches: 10. The germline gives CDR1 SGHRS, CDR2 YFSETQ. The CDR3 DNA reads as TGCGCCAGCAGCGCCGTTCCCGGGACAGGATATGGCTACACCTTC. Translating it yields CASSAVPGTGYGYTF.

This chain connects TRBV5-1 to TRBJ2-3; 11 bases agree with TRBD2. Per the germline V gene, CDR1 is SGHRS and CDR2 is YFSETQ. Unmatched junction bases numbered 5, after V lost 0 bases and J lost 5 bases. This CDR3 contains 16 residues. This chain's CDR3 is CASSLGASGGQDTQYF. The CDR3 DNA sequence: TGCGCCAGCAGCTTGGGTGCTAGCGGGGGGCAAGATACGCAGTATTTT.

V and J are TRBV5-6 and TRBJ2-2, with 10 bases aligning to TRBD2. Germline-derived CDR1 and CDR2 are SGHDT and YYEEEE. CDR3 length: 17 amino acids. The ends lost 2 bases at V and 5 bases at J; junction bases unmatched: 9. The CDR3 DNA reads TGTGCCAGCAGCTTACGGACTAGCGGAACACAAACCGGGGAGCTGTTTTTT. The encoded protein is CASSLRTSGTQTGELFF.

V gene TRBV2 combines with J gene TRBJ1-3; TRBD1 agrees at 9 bases. J gave up 4 bases and V 4 bases, and 2 bases lay outside the gene matches. Germline V lookup: CDR1 SNHLY, CDR2 FYNNEI. The CDR3 has 14 amino acids. CDR3 residues: CASSGDRVGNTIYF. The CDR3, as DNA: TGTGCCAGCAGTGGGGACAGGGTCGGAAACACCATATATTTT.

This CDR3 is CASSQDRGNQPQHF. The CDR3 nucleotides read TGCGCCAGCAGCCAGGACAGGGGCAATCAGCCCCAGCATTTT. The chain couples TRBV4-1 to TRBJ1-5; 8 bases agree with TRBD1. Germline V gives CDR1 MGHRA, CDR2 YSYEKL. The trim removed 3 bases at V and 2 bases at J, leaving 0 bases unmatched. The CDR3 loop spans 14 amino acids.

The V gene is TRBV4-1, the J gene TRBJ1-3, with TRBD1 identical over 10 bases. V shed 2 bases and J 4 bases; nucleotides not matched to a gene: 5. The CDR3 consists of 16 residues. Germline V gene lookup returns CDR1 MGHRA and CDR2 YSYEKL. The CDR3 reads CASSQYDRGLGNTIYF. The CDR3 DNA reads as TGCGCCAGCAGCCAATACGACAGGGGGCTCGGAAACACCATATATTTT.

This chain joins TRBV6-6 and TRBJ2-3; TRBD2 matches at 7 bases. The length of the CDR3 is 15 residues. The J segment lost 1 base and the V segment lost 6 bases, leaving 7 bases of the junction unmatched. The germline CDR1 and CDR2 sequences are MNHNY and SVGAGI (reference sequence). The CDR3 bases are TGTGCCAGCAGCTTAGCGGGTAGGGGCACAGATACGCAGTATTTT. Protein: CASSLAGRGTDTQYF.